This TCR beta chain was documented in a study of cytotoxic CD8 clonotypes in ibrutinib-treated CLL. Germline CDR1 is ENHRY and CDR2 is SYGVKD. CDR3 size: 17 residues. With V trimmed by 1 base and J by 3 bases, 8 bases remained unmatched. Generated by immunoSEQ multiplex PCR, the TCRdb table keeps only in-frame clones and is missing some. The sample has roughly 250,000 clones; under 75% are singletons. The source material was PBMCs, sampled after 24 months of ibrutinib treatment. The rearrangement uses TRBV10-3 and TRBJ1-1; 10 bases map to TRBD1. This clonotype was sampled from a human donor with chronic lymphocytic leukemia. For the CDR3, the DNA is TGTGCCATCAGTGAGTTTTCGGCCGGACAGGGGGACACTGAAGCTTTCTTT. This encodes CAISEFSAGQGDTEAFF.